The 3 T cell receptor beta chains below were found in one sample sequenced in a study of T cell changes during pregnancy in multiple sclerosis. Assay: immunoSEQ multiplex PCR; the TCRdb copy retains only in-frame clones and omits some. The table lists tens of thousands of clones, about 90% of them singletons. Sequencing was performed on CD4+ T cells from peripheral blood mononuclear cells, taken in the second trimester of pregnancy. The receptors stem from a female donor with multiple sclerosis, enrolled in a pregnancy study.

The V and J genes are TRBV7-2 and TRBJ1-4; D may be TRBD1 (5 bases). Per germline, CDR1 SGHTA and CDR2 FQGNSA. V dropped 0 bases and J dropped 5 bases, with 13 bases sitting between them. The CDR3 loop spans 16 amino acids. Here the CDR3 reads CASSLAPRRANEKLFF. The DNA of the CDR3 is TGTGCCAGCAGCTTAGCGCCCCGCAGGGCAAATGAAAAACTGTTTTTT.

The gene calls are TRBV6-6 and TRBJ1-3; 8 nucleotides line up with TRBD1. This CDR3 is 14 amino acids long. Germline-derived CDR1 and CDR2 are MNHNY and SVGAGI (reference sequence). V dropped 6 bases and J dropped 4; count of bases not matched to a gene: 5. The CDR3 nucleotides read TGTGCCAGCAGAATGGACAGGGCCGGAAACACCATATATTTT. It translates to CASRMDRAGNTIYF.

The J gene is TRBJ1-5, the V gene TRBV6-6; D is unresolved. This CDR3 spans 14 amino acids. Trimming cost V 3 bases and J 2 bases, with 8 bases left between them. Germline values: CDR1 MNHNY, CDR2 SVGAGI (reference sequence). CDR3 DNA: TGTGCCAGCAGTTATCAGGAGGGCAATCAGCCCCAGCATTTT. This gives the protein CASSYQEGNQPQHF.